A single sample is the source of the 27 T cell receptor beta chains below, sequenced in a study of spatial heterogeneity in lung cancer. Documented time point: sample taken at primary tumor resection. From the 5' RACE reads, TCRdb called clonotypes with MiXCR, one entry per CDR3 protein. Of about 6,000 distinct CDR3 sequences in the sample, 14% are singletons; the top ten hold about 11%. The antigens these receptors bind are not known. Study results and caveats: Tumor mutation count correlated with how many alpha and beta TCRs expanded intratumorally.

The sample was lung tumor tissue, taken at surgery. All receptors come from a male donor with early-stage non-small cell lung cancer.

Of note for this clonotype: This beta chain came through as a stray read in a library set up for alpha chains, and its size says little. This chain joins TRBV6-5 and TRBJ2-3; maybe TRBD2 (6 bases). The V and J ends lost 0 bases and 2 bases respectively, with 9 bases between them. CDR3 length: 15 residues. The V gene's germline CDR1 is MNHEY and CDR2 SVGAGI. In nucleotides, the CDR3 is TGTGCCAGCAGTTACTCCGGGACTTTCACAGATACGCAGTATTTT. This codes for CASSYSGTFTDTQYF.

The table lists this clonotype with many counts. This beta chain came through as a stray read in a library set up for alpha chains, and its size says little. This sequence joins TRBV10-3 and TRBJ2-1; perhaps TRBD1 as D (5 bases). V was shortened by 2 bases and J by 9 bases, with 14 bases between the two germline ends. The CDR3 runs to 14 residues. Germline lookup yields CDR1 ENHRY and CDR2 SYGVKD. This CDR3 is CAISEEQGWGEQFF. CDR3 nucleotide sequence: TGTGCCATCAGTGAGGAGCAGGGCTGGGGTGAGCAGTTCTTC.

In this sample, this clonotype turned up many times. This beta chain turned up in a library designed for alpha chains; as an off-target read, its abundance says little. The chain couples TRBV28 to TRBJ2-1; TRBD2 aligns across 9 bases. The germline V gene has CDR1 MDHEN and CDR2 SYDVKM. V trimming: 5 bases; J trimming: 9 bases; junction bases outside the gene matches: 17. The length of the CDR3 is 17 residues. The CDR3 protein is CASSPTRKRGVVGEQFF. The CDR3 nucleotides read TGTGCCAGCAGTCCGACCAGAAAGCGGGGGGTTGTCGGTGAGCAGTTCTTC. Based on the CDR3 plus reference TRBV28 and TRBJ2-1, the full variable domain is DVKVTQSSRYLVKRTGEKVFLECVQDMDHENMFWYRQDPGLGLRLIYFSYDVKMKEKGDIPEGYSVSREKKERFSLILESASTNQTSMYLCASSPTRKRGVVGEQFFGPGTRLTVL.

This clonotype was seen many times. Within a library made for alpha chains, this beta chain is off target, and its count is uninformative. The chain joins TRBV5-1 to TRBJ2-7, with 8 bases lining up with TRBD1. The V segment lost 4 bases and the J segment 3 bases; nucleotides outside the gene matches: 9. The length of the CDR3 is 15 residues. CDR1 and CDR2 (germline): SGHRS, YFSETQ. CDR3 amino acids: CASSPTGTGLYEQYF. The CDR3 nucleotides read TGCGCCAGCAGCCCGACCGGGACAGGTCTCTACGAGCAGTACTTC.

In its sample, this clonotype is medium-sized (0.01 to 0.1%). The library was built for alpha chains, so this beta chain is an off-target read and its size means little. The rearrangement joins TRBV6-2 or TRBV6-3 to TRBJ1-2; possible D gene TRBD1, 5 bases. The V end was cut by 0 bases, the J end by 4 bases, with 21 bases between. The germline V gene encodes CDR1 MNHEY and CDR2 SVGEGT. The CDR3 has 18 amino acids. The CDR3 region has the DNA TGTGCCAGCAGTTACTCGACAGCTATTCGTCGGGGGATCTATGGCTACACCTTC. Its protein is CASSYSTAIRRGIYGYTF.

Comments on this clonotype: This beta chain was picked up by a library intended for alpha chains and is off target, so its count carries little meaning. V usage is TRBV7-9 and J usage is TRBJ2-2; 9 bases agree with TRBD1. Germline CDR1 SEHNR, CDR2 FQNEAQ (reference sequence). V gave up 5 bases and J gave up 5 bases; unmatched junction bases: 9. This CDR3 is 16 amino acids long. This CDR3 reads CASSAWDREITGELFF. The CDR3 region has the DNA TGTGCCAGCAGCGCTTGGGACAGGGAAATTACCGGGGAGCTGTTTTTT.

Within the sample, this clonotype is medium-sized. This beta chain slipped into a library made for alpha chains as a stray read, so its size is not meaningful. The chain has TRBV4-1 and TRBJ2-3, with 8 bases identical to TRBD2. Germline V gene sequence: CDR1 MGHRA, CDR2 YSYEKL. V lost 3 bases and J lost 0; bases outside the gene matches: 5. This CDR3 comprises 16 residues. This CDR3 reads CASSHARLASTDTQYF. CDR3 DNA sequence: TGCGCCAGCAGCCACGCTCGACTAGCGAGCACAGATACGCAGTATTTT.

This clonotype appeared many times. The library was prepared for alpha chains; this beta chain is a stray read, so its frequency means little. The chain has TRBV12-3 or TRBV12-4 and TRBJ2-3; 10 bases are a match to TRBD2. Trimming cost V 3 bases and J 0 bases; bases outside gene matches: 18. The CDR3 contains 21 residues. The CDR3 bases are TGTGCCAGCAGTTTGGCGGCCGGGCTCGGACTAGCGGATCTTAGCACAGATACGCAGTATTTT. It codes for CASSLAAGLGLADLSTDTQYF.

This clonotype was seen repeatedly, ten times or more. For a library built for alpha chains, this beta chain is a stray read; little rests on its size. This rearrangement joins TRBV10-2 to TRBJ2-7; the D gene is possibly TRBD1 (5 bases). Per the germline V gene, CDR1 is WSHSY and CDR2 is SAAADI. V was clipped by 6 bases and J by 0 bases, with 12 bases between them. This CDR3 has 14 residues. This CDR3 is CASRPGQNSYEQYF. In DNA form, the CDR3 reads TGCGCCAGCAGACCAGGGCAGAACTCCTACGAGCAGTACTTC.

For this clonotype: For a library built for alpha chains, this beta chain is a stray read; little rests on its size. V is TRBV6-5 and J is TRBJ2-3, with D unresolved. This CDR3 comprises 14 residues. The V gene lost 2 bases and the J gene lost 1 base, with 7 bases spanning the gap. Germline V gives CDR1 MNHEY, CDR2 SVGAGI. Here the CDR3 reads CASSYAQGTDTQYF. The CDR3 DNA follows: TGTGCCAGCAGTTACGCCCAGGGCACAGATACGCAGTATTTT.

As regards this clonotype: This beta chain came through as a stray read in a library set up for alpha chains, and its size says little. The chain combines TRBV4-3 with TRBJ2-7; D not resolved. Germline values: CDR1 LGHNA, CDR2 YSLEER. This CDR3 is built from 14 residues. The V end lost 0 bases, the J end lost 9 bases, and 15 bases lay between the germline ends. Here the CDR3 reads CASSQDFQPQLQYF. CDR3 DNA: TGCGCCAGCAGCCAAGATTTCCAGCCCCAGCTGCAGTACTTC.

This clonotype qualifies as medium-sized. Being off target in a library aimed at alpha chains, this beta chain has a size of little meaning. The V and J genes are TRBV10-1 and TRBJ2-3, with 13 bases fitting TRBD2. The trim removed 5 bases at V and 7 bases at J, leaving 6 bases unmatched. The CDR3 contains 15 residues. The germline V gene has CDR1 WNHNN and CDR2 SYGVQD (reference sequence). The CDR3: CASSSLAGGQNTQYF. CDR3 DNA: TGCGCCAGCAGTTCACTAGCGGGAGGGCAAAATACGCAGTATTTT.

In its sample, this clonotype is medium-sized (0.01 to 0.1%). This beta chain is an off-target read within a library intended for alpha chains, so its frequency means little. V usage is TRBV5-6 and J usage is TRBJ2-5, with D perhaps being TRBD1 or TRBD2 (6 bases each). This CDR3 contains 14 residues. CDR1 and CDR2 from the germline V gene are SGHDT and YYEEEE. V was clipped by 2 bases and J by 1 base, with 9 bases between them. CDR3 in DNA: TGTGCCAGCAGCTTTGGGGGGCTCCAAGAGACCCAGTACTTC. It encodes CASSFGGLQETQYF. The whole variable domain, remainder taken from reference TRBV5-6 and TRBJ2-5, is DAGVTQSPTHLIKTRGQQVTLRCSPKSGHDTVSWYQQALGQGPQFIFQYYEEEERQRGNFPDRFSGHQFPNYSSELNVNALLLGDSALYLCASSFGGLQETQYFGPGTRLLVL.

In its sample, this clonotype is medium-sized (0.01 to 0.1%). This beta chain lies outside the target of a library built for alpha chains; its clone size means little. The chain employs TRBV6-5 and TRBJ2-7; perhaps TRBD1 as D (5 bases). The V and J ends lost 5 bases and 7 bases respectively, with 15 bases between them. The CDR3 is made up of 13 amino acids. Per germline, CDR1 MNHEY and CDR2 SVGAGI. The CDR3 DNA reads TGTGCCAGCAGTACCCTGACAGCTCGGGAGCAGTACTTC. Protein sequence: CASSTLTAREQYF.

This clonotype came up many times. This beta chain appears as a stray read in a library generated for alpha chains; its size is not informative. This chain connects TRBV4-1 to TRBJ1-2, with TRBD1 matching over 7 bases. The J segment lost 4 bases and the V segment lost 4 bases, leaving 12 bases of the junction unmatched. CDR1 MGHRA and CDR2 YSYEKL come from the germline V gene. The CDR3 covers 16 residues. The CDR3 nucleotides are TGCGCCAGCAGCCTCCTACGAGCAGGGGGAAGCTATGGCTACACCTTC. Translation: CASSLLRAGGSYGYTF.

This clonotype was detected ten times or more. This beta chain appears as a stray read in a library generated for alpha chains; its size is not informative. The rearrangement joins TRBV7-9 to TRBJ1-1; possible D gene TRBD1, 6 bases. Trimming removed 2 bases at V and 1 base at J, with 11 bases between. Germline V gene sequence: CDR1 SEHNR, CDR2 FQNEAQ (reference sequence). The CDR3 contains 15 residues. In DNA form, the CDR3 reads TGTGCCAGCAGCTTATTCCAACAGGGGAACACTGAAGCTTTCTTT. Protein product: CASSLFQQGNTEAFF. Full variable domain (rest looked up from reference TRBV7-9 and TRBJ1-1): DTGVSQNPRHKITKRGQNVTFRCDPISEHNRLYWYRQTLGQGPEFLTYFQNEAQLEKSRLLSDRFSAERPKGSFSTLEIQRTEQGDSAMYLCASSLFQQGNTEAFFGQGTRLTVV.

This clonotype counts as medium-sized. The size of this beta chain means little, since it is a stray read in a library made for alpha chains. The V gene is TRBV2, the J gene TRBJ2-3; tentatively, D is TRBD1 or TRBD2 (5 bases each). This CDR3 is built from 14 residues. The V end was cut by 6 bases, the J end by 9 bases, with 19 bases between. Per germline, CDR1 SNHLY and CDR2 FYNNEI. CDR3: CASRSRDQLGTQYF. In DNA, the CDR3 is TGTGCCAGCAGAAGCCGGGACCAACTTGGAACGCAGTATTTT.

Within the sample, this clonotype is medium-sized (0.01 to 0.1%). Being off target in a library aimed at alpha chains, this beta chain has a size of little meaning. The rearrangement links TRBV12-3 or TRBV12-4 to TRBJ1-1, with D possibly matching TRBD1 (5 bases). CDR3 length: 13 residues. V lost 5 bases, J lost 4 bases, and 11 bases lay in between. This CDR3 is CASSTRGGTEAFF. Written as DNA, the CDR3 is TGTGCCAGCAGTACTCGGGGCGGCACTGAAGCTTTCTTT.

Within the sample, this clonotype is medium-sized. With the library built for alpha chains, this beta chain is off target and its frequency is not meaningful. The V call is TRBV7-9, the J call TRBJ2-2, with a tentative D call TRBD2 (6 bases). Between the trimmed V and J ends, which lost 2 bases and 4 bases, there was a span of 23 bases. This CDR3 has 19 amino acids. In germline, CDR1 is SEHNR, CDR2 FQNEAQ (reference sequence). CDR3 residues: CASSLLNRAGGVSTGELFF. The CDR3 nucleotides read TGTGCCAGCAGCTTATTGAATCGTGCCGGCGGGGTCTCCACCGGGGAGCTGTTTTTT.

Points on this clonotype: For a library built for alpha chains, this beta chain is a stray read; little rests on its size. The rearrangement joins TRBV28 to TRBJ2-1; 7 nucleotides line up with TRBD2. Germline V lookup: CDR1 MDHEN, CDR2 SYDVKM. Germline trimming cut 3 bases from V and 4 bases from J; bases unmatched to any gene: 3. CDR3 length equals 14 residues. CDR3 region: CASSLVGGYNEQFF. CDR3 sequence (DNA): TGTGCCAGCAGTTTGGTGGGGGGGTACAATGAGCAGTTCTTC.

Sample share makes this clonotype medium-sized. The size of this beta chain means little, since it is a stray read in a library made for alpha chains. The V gene is TRBV5-1, the J gene TRBJ2-1, with D perhaps TRBD2 (5 bases). CDR1 SGHRS and CDR2 YFSETQ come from the germline V gene. The CDR3 length is 13 residues. The ends were cut back, 3 bases at V and 3 bases at J, with 7 bases in the middle. CDR3 protein: CASSSRDYNEQFF. DNA of the CDR3: TGCGCCAGCAGCTCGAGGGACTACAATGAGCAGTTCTTC.

A remark on this clonotype: This beta chain is an off-target read within a library intended for alpha chains, so its frequency means little. The V call is TRBV15, the J call TRBJ2-5; 7 nucleotides align to TRBD1. The germline V gene encodes CDR1 LNHNV and CDR2 YYDKDF (reference sequence). With 0 bases clipped from V and 5 bases from J, the junction kept 6 bases outside the gene matches. The CDR3 has 15 amino acids. The CDR3 loop is CATSRDQGGYETQYF. The CDR3 nucleotides read TGTGCCACCAGCAGAGATCAAGGGGGCTATGAGACCCAGTACTTC.

This clonotype was detected only once. A much larger clonotype is one base distant, so this may be a read error. This beta chain slipped into a library made for alpha chains as a stray read, so its size is not meaningful. This chain uses TRBV5-6 with TRBJ2-7; no clear D gene. The V end lost 6 bases, the J end lost 2 bases, and 12 bases lay between the germline ends. The CDR3 loop spans 13 amino acids. Germline V gene data show CDR1 as SGHDT and CDR2 as YYEEEE. The CDR3 sequence: CASTLGPPYEQYF. The CDR3 bases are TGTGCCAGCACCTTAGGTCCCCCCTACGAGCAGTACTTC.

Relative to its sample, this clonotype is medium-sized. The library was built for alpha chains, so this beta chain is an off-target read and its size means little. The J gene is TRBJ2-2, the V gene TRBV7-2; 10 bases align to TRBD2. CDR1 and CDR2 (germline): SGHTA, FQGNSA. V lost 5 bases and J lost 7; bases outside the gene matches: 7. The CDR3 contains 15 residues. The CDR3 DNA reads as TGTGCCAGCAGCATGAGCGGGAGGGCCAGCGGGGAGCTGTTTTTT. Translation: CASSMSGRASGELFF.

This clonotype is medium-sized by share. Found in a library prepared for alpha chains, this beta chain is an off-target read, and its abundance has little meaning. This chain connects TRBV28 to TRBJ2-5; D is undetermined. Looked up from germline, CDR1 is MDHEN and CDR2 is SYDVKM. CDR3 size: 14 residues. The ends were cut back, 6 bases at V and 2 bases at J, with 13 bases in the middle. As DNA, the CDR3 is TGTGCCAGCAGCTCCAACAGAGGACAAGAGACCCAGTACTTC. This encodes CASSSNRGQETQYF.

This clonotype has a count of ten or more. As an off-target read in a library built for alpha chains, this beta chain has a frequency of little significance. The chain joins TRBV12-3 or TRBV12-4 to TRBJ1-2; D possibly corresponds to TRBD1 (5 bases). The length of the CDR3 is 12 residues. V was pared by 6 bases and J by 5 bases, with 10 bases between. The DNA of the CDR3 is TGTGCCAGCAGCCTAACAGGATATGGCTACACCTTC. This gives the protein CASSLTGYGYTF.

This clonotype was found once. Found in a library prepared for alpha chains, this beta chain is an off-target read, and its abundance has little meaning. V and J are TRBV6-2 or TRBV6-3 and TRBJ2-7; D may be TRBD2 (6 bases). Trimming removed 3 bases at V and 2 bases at J, with 8 bases between. The CDR3 length is 13 residues. The germline gives CDR1 MNHEY, CDR2 SVGEGT. CDR3: CASSYRGTYEQYF. The CDR3 DNA reads as TGTGCCAGCAGTTATCGGGGGACCTACGAGCAGTACTTC.